This T cell receptor (beta chain) was captured in a study of shared clonotypes between healthy human individuals. Findings and caveats of the study: Researchers sampled only blood; tissue repertoires likely differ. Generation probabilities were higher for clonotypes shared across all four sorted-subset donors than for unshared ones.

Some clones are missing from TCRdb's copy, which holds only in-frame ones; the method was immunoSEQ multiplex PCR. The table lists around 2.5 million clones, 93% of them singletons, with approximately 0.36% in the top ten. Donors, without exception, were Caucasian adults residing in Nashville, Tennessee. CD45RA-negative memory and CD45RA+ naive subsets were split from the CD4+ cells. Details on this clone: The target antigen is unknown. The sample holds other DNA sequences that translate to the same CDR3.

Germline CDR1 SGHNT, CDR2 YYREEE (reference sequence). The CDR3 length is 15 residues. V gave up 4 bases and J gave up 3 bases; unmatched junction bases: 7. The J gene is TRBJ2-5, the V gene TRBV5-4; 9 bases map to TRBD1. This sequence was found in a man aged 18 to 29 in good health. Some clones in this sample may be carry-over from other donors' samples. The sample was naive CD4+ T cells from PBMCs. Subset indicated: CD45RA+ positively selected. CDR3 protein: CASSLPGTGKETQYF. The CDR3 coding sequence is TGTGCCAGCAGCCTCCCCGGGACAGGGAAAGAGACCCAGTACTTC.